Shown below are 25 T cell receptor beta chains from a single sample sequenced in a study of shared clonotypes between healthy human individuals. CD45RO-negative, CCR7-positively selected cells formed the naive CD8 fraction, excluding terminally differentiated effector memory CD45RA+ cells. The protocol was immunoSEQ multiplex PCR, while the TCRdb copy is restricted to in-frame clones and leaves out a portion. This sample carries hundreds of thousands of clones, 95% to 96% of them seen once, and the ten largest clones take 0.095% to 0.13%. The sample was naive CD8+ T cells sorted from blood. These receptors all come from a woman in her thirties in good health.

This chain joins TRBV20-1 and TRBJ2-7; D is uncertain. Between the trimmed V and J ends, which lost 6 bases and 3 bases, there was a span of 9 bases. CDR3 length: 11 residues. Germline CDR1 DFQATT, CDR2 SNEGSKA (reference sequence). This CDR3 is CSAQKYYEQYF. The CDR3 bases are TGCAGTGCGCAAAAATACTACGAGCAGTACTTC.

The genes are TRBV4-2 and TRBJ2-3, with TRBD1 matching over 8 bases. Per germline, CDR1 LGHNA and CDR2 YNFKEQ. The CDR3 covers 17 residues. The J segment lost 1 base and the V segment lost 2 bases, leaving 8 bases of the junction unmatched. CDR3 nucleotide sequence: TGTGCCAGCAGCCAATGGATGACAGGGGCCCGCACAGATACGCAGTATTTT. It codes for CASSQWMTGARTDTQYF.

In nucleotides, the CDR3 is TGTGCCAGCAGCCAGTTTCCGGGACAGGGGGTTAACACTGAAGCTTTCTTT. This codes for CASSQFPGQGVNTEAFF. The chain is built from TRBV4-2 and TRBJ1-1; 11 bases agree with TRBD1. The germline CDR1 and CDR2 sequences are LGHNA and YNFKEQ. The V gene end was trimmed by 3 bases and the J gene end by 2 bases; junction bases not matched to a gene: 8. CDR3 length: 17 amino acids.

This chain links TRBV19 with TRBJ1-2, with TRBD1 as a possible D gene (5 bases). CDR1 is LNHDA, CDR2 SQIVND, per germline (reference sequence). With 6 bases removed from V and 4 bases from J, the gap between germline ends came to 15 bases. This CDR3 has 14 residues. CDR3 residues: CASRAGDGGYGYTF. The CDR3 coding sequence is TGTGCCAGTAGGGCCGGGGACGGGGGCTATGGCTACACCTTC.

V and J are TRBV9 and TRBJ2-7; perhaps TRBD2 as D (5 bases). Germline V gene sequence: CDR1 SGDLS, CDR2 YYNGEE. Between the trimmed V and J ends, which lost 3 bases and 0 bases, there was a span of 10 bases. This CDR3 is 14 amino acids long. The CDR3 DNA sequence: TGTGCCAGCAGCGCAAGGGAGTACTCCTACGAGCAGTACTTC. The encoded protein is CASSAREYSYEQYF.

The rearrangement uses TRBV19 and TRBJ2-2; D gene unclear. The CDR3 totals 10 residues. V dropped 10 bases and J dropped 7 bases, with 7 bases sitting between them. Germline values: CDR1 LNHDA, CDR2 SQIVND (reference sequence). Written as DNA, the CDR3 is TGTGCCACCAGGCACGGGGAGCTGTTTTTT. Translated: CATRHGELFF.

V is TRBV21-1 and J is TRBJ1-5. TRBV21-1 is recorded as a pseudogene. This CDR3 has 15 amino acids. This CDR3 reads CASSKMSGGYQPQHF. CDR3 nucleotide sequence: TGTGCCAGCAGCAAAATGTCAGGAGGGTATCAGCCCCAGCATTTT.

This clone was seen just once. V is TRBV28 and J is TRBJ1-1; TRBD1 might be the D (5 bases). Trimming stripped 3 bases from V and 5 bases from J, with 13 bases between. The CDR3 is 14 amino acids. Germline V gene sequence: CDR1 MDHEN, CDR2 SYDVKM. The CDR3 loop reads CASSLVNRGTEAFF. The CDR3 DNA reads TGTGCCAGCAGTTTGGTAAATCGGGGGACTGAAGCTTTCTTT.

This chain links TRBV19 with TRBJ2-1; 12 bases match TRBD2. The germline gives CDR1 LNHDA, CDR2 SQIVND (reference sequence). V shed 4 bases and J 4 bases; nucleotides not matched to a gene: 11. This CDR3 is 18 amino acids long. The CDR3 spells CASSSGTSGSQGYNEQFF. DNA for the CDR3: TGTGCCAGTAGTAGCGGGACTAGCGGGTCCCAGGGGTACAATGAGCAGTTCTTC.

The CDR3 here is CASSDSTNYNEQFF. In DNA, the CDR3 is TGCGCCAGCAGTGATTCGACAAATTACAATGAGCAGTTCTTC. This rearrangement joins TRBV10-1 to TRBJ2-1; D unclear. The length of the CDR3 is 14 residues. V lost 3 bases, J lost 4 bases, and 10 bases lay in between. From germline, CDR1 is WNHNN and CDR2 SYGVQD (reference sequence).

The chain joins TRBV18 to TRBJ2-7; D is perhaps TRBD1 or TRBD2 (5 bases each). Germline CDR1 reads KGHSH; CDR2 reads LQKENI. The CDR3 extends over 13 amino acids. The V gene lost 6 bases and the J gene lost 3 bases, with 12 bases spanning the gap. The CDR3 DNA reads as TGTGCCAGCTCTTCGGGACCAGACTACGAGCAGTACTTC. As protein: CASSSGPDYEQYF.

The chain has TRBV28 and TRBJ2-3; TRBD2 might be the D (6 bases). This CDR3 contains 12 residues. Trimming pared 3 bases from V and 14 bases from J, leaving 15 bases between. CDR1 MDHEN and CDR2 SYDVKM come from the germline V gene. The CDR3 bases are TGTGCCAGCAGTTTTTGGAGGGCCCCGGGGTATTTT. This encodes CASSFWRAPGYF.

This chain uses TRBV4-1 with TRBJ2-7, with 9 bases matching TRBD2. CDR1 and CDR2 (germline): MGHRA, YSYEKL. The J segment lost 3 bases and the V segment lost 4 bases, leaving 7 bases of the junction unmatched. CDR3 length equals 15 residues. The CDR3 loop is CASSLQAGGYYEQYF. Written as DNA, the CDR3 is TGCGCCAGCAGCCTTCAAGCGGGAGGATACTACGAGCAGTACTTC.

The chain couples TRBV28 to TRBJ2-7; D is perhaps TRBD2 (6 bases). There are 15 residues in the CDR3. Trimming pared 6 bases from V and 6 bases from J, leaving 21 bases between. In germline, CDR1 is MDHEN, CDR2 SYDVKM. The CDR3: CASRDLLAVELEQYF. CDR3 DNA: TGTGCCAGCAGAGACTTACTAGCCGTTGAGCTCGAGCAGTACTTC.

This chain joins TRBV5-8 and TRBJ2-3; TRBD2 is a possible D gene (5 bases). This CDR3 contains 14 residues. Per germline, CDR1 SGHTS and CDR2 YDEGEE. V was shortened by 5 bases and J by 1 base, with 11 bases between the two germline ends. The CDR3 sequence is CASSLADRTDTQYF. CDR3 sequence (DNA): TGTGCCAGCAGTCTAGCTGATCGCACAGATACGCAGTATTTT.

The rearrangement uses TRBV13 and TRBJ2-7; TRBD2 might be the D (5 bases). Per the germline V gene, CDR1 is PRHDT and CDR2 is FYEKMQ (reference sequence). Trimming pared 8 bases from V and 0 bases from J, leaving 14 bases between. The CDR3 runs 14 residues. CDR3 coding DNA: TGTGCCAGCGGCGCTCCGGGGTCCTCCTACGAGCAGTACTTC. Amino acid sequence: CASGAPGSSYEQYF. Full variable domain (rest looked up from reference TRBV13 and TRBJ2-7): AAGVIQSPRHLIKEKRETATLKCYPIPRHDTVYWYQQGPGQDPQFLISFYEKMQSDKGSIPDRFSAQQFSDYHSELNMSSLELGDSALYFCASGAPGSSYEQYFGPGTRLTVT.

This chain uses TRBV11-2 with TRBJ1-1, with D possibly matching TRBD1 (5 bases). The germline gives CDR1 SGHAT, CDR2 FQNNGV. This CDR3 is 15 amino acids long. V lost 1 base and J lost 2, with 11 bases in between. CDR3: CASSLVGRANTEAFF. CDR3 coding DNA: TGTGCCAGCAGCTTAGTTGGCAGGGCCAACACTGAAGCTTTCTTT.

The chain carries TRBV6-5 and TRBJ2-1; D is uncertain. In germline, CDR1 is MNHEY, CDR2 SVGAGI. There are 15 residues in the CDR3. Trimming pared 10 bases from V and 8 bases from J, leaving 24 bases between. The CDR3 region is CATTGTASLPYEQFF. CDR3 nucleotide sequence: TGTGCCACAACCGGCACCGCGAGTCTCCCGTATGAGCAGTTCTTC.

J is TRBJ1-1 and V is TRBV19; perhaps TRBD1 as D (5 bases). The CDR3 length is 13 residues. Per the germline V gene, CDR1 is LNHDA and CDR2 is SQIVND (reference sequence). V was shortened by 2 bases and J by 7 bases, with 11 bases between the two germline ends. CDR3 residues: CASSIPGKDEAFF. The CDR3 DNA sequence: TGTGCCAGTAGTATACCAGGGAAGGATGAAGCTTTCTTT.

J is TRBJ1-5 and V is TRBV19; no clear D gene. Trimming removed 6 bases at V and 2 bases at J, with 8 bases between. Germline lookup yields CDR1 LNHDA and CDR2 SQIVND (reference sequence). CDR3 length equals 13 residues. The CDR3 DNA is TGTGCCAGTAGCATTTATGGCAATCAGCCCCAGCATTTT. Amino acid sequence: CASSIYGNQPQHF.

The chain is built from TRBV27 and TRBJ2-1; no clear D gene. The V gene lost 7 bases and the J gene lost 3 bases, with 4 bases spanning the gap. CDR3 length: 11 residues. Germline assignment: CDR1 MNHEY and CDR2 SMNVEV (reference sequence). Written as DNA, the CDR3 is TGTGCCAGCACCCTCTACAATGAGCAGTTCTTC. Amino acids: CASTLYNEQFF.

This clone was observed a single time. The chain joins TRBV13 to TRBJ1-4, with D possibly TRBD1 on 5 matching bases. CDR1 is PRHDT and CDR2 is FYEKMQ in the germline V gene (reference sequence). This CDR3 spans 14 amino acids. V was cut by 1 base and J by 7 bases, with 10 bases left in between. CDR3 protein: CASSLAGIVEKLFF. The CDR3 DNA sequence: TGTGCCAGCAGCTTAGCAGGGATTGTTGAAAAACTGTTTTTT.

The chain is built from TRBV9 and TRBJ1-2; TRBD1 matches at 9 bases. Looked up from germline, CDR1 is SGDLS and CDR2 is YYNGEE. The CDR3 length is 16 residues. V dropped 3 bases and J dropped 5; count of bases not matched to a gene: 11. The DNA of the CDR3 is TGTGCCAGCAGCGGGCTCCGGGACAGGGAGACGTATGGCTACACCTTC. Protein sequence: CASSGLRDRETYGYTF. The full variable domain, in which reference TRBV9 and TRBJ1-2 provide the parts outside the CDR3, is DSGVTQTPKHLITATGQRVTLRCSPRSGDLSVYWYQQSLDQGLQFLIQYYNGEERAKGNILERFSAQQFPDLHSELNLSSLELGDSALYFCASSGLRDRETYGYTFGSGTRLTVV.

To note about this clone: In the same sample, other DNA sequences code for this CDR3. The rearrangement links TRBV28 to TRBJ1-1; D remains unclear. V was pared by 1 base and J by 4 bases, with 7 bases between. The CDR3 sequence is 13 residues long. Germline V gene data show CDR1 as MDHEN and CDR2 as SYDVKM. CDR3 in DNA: TGTGCCAGCAGTTTATCAGGCCGCACTGAAGCTTTCTTT. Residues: CASSLSGRTEAFF.

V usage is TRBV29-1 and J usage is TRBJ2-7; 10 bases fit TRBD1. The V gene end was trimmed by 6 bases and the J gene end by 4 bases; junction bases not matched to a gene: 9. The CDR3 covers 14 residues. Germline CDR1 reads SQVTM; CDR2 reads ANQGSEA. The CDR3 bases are TGCAGCGTCGCCGGGGGGGACAGGGGTTACGAGCAGTACTTC. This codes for CSVAGGDRGYEQYF.